This is a list of T cell receptor beta chains from one sample in a study of identical twins. One entry per CDR3 protein, called by TCRdb with MiXCR from the 5' RACE reads. The sample holds 570,000 or so distinct CDR3 sequences, more than 9% seen once. The sample was also linked to a second study, of yellow fever vaccine responses in identical twins.

Sample: PBMCs. The source is a woman between 18 and 29 years old in good health. The conserved cysteine and the conserved F or W are not part of the CDR3 here.

TRBJ2-3 | TRBV20-1 | SASEGSTDTQY
TRBJ1-1 | TRBV11-1 | ASSLRRDTEAF
TRBJ1-2 | TRBV12-3/TRBV12-4 | ASSLDGAGGYGYT
TRBJ2-7 | TRBV6-5 | ASSYPGLAGVSYEQY
TRBJ2-1 | TRBV6-2/TRBV6-3 | ASSTRNEQF
TRBJ2-5 | TRBV5-6 | ASSMDDRRQETQY
TRBJ2-2 | TRBV12-3/TRBV12-4 | ASSPVGPAGELF
TRBJ2-3 | TRBV27 | ASASEGRTRTDTQY
TRBJ1-3 | TRBV20-1 | SASQGNSGNTIY
TRBJ2-5 | TRBV7-9 | ASTWEGRIEETQY
TRBJ2-2 | TRBV20-1 | SARDGPRLNTGELF
TRBJ2-2 | TRBV15 | ATSNTGANTGELF
TRBJ1-1 | TRBV6-1 | ASSSGGKGSTEAF
TRBJ2-2 | TRBV5-1 | ASSEPRSGELF
TRBJ1-4 | TRBV5-1 | ASSLPDRDNEKLF
TRBJ1-4 | TRBV16 | ASSQGFQGEGKLF
TRBJ1-1 | TRBV12-3/TRBV12-4 | ASSDRIEAF
TRBJ2-1 | TRBV12-3/TRBV12-4 | ASTWGQNYNEQF
TRBJ2-5 | TRBV12-3/TRBV12-4 | ASSLRSETTPY
TRBJ2-1 | TRBV3-1 | ASSQDRALQF